Reported below is one T cell receptor beta chain. The antigen is not known. The entry originates in a study of response to subunit inactivated influenza vaccine. TCRdb processed the RT-PCR reads anew with MiXCR; each CDR3 protein has one entry. The repertoire holds about 300,000 distinct CDR3 sequences, with 20% to 25% as singletons. Study-wide results and caveats: New T cells are recruited in small numbers by each seasonal influenza vaccination, according to the authors' suggestion.

CDR1 and CDR2 from the germline V gene are MNHEY and SVGAGI. The CDR3 totals 14 residues. Trimming cost V 3 bases and J 4 bases, with 9 bases left between them. The sequence derives from a man between 50 and 75 years old who received an inactivated influenza vaccine. The chain employs TRBV6-5 and TRBJ1-4; D not certain. The sequences come from PBMCs from blood, collected about 20 months after vaccination. The CDR3 region has the DNA TGTGCCAGCAGTTATCGACGGATTAATGAAAAACTGTTTTTT. This sequence encodes CASSYRRINEKLFF.